Sequencing of this T cell receptor (beta chain) was carried out in a study of blood T cell repertoires in COVID-19. TCRdb's table, derived via immunoSEQ multiplex PCR, lists solely in-frame clones and lacks some. Among 50,000 to 70,000 clones listed, around 87% were seen once. What was sequenced was peripheral blood. This receptor was identified in a man in his 60s with active or convalescent COVID-19.

The CDR3 loop reads CASSLRMVAGNEKLFF. In DNA form, the CDR3 reads TGCGCCAGCAGCTTGAGGATGGTTGCAGGGAATGAAAAACTGTTTTTT. The chain uses TRBV5-1 and TRBJ1-4; a possible D gene is TRBD1 (5 bases). Per germline, CDR1 SGHRS and CDR2 YFSETQ. The CDR3 sequence is 16 residues long. V lost 1 base and J 5 bases, leaving 15 bases between the germline ends.